This T cell receptor beta chain was profiled in a study of cytomegalovirus exposure and HLA in healthy donors. Note on this clone: Its target is unknown.

The CDR3 is made up of 15 amino acids. Study-level results: In a later analysis, a genetic analysis reported fewer productive-TCR N-insertions in an Asian-associated ancestry cluster than the cohort average. Only CMV serostatus was available as immune exposure information.

Primers for the PCR totalled 60 Vbeta and 13 Jbeta. Sequenced by immunoSEQ multiplex PCR; TCRdb stores in-frame clones only, minus some. The data show 220,000 or so clones, with around 80% seen just once and 3.5% to 4% held by the top ten. Sequenced material: PBMCs. This chain links TRBV12-2 with TRBJ2-2; the table's D call TRBD1 went unverified against the DNA. TRBV12-2 represents a pseudogene. The receptor's source is a male donor in good health and CMV-seronegative. The CDR3 protein is CASRIRTGDTGELFF. The CDR3 DNA reads TGTGCAAGTCGCATCCGGACAGGGGACACCGGGGAGCTGTTTTTT.